This TCR beta chain was sequenced during a study of T cell changes during pregnancy in multiple sclerosis. TCRdb's table, derived via immunoSEQ multiplex PCR, lists solely in-frame clones and lacks some. The sample consists of fewer than 60,000 clones, approximately 95% of them appearing once. In its sample, this clone was seen once. Per germline, CDR1 MNHNS and CDR2 SASEGT. CDR3 size: 14 residues. Trimming cost V 6 bases and J 4 bases; bases outside gene matches: 3. The sequences come from CD8+ T cells from peripheral blood mononuclear cells, collected in the first trimester of pregnancy. This sequence was found in a female donor with multiple sclerosis, enrolled in a pregnancy study. The chain is built from TRBV6-1 and TRBJ2-3; 11 nucleotides align to TRBD2. The CDR3 DNA is TGTGCCAGCAGACTAGCGGGAGAGTCAGATACGCAGTATTTT. It translates to CASRLAGESDTQYF.